Listed below are T cell receptor beta chains from one sample, sequenced in a study of blood T cells in healthy people across ages. Each CDR3 protein is one row after TCRdb ran MiXCR on the 5' RACE reads. Altogether around 990,000 distinct CDR3 sequences are present, under 30% being singletons, with the ten largest covering less than 0.85%. These data are also associated with another study on T cells of mothers and their children.

Input material: blood. Receptors were obtained from a girl aged 2 to 10 in good health. Each CDR3 is given with its conserved first and last residue. Each record gives: CDR3 protein, CDR3 DNA, V gene, clone size, D gene, J gene. D genes are given only for firm matches. Expanded clones get a size class; other rows say once, few or many, or leave the size out.

CDR3aa: CASSPRERILSF
CDR3nt: TGTGCCAGCAGTCCCCGGGAAAGGATTCTTAGCTTT
v_gene: TRBV28
abundance: few
d_gene: NA
j_gene: TRBJ1-4

CDR3aa: CASSVGGVTETQYF
CDR3nt: TGTGCCAGCAGCGTAGGAGGGGTGACGGAGACCCAGTACTTC
v_gene: TRBV9
abundance: NA
d_gene: NA
j_gene: TRBJ2-5

CDR3aa: CASMGGTGYEQYF
CDR3nt: TGTGCCAGCATGGGCGGGACAGGCTACGAGCAGTACTTC
v_gene: TRBV25-1
abundance: few
d_gene: TRBD1
j_gene: TRBJ2-7

CDR3aa: CSVEDLAGTGGSNEQFF
CDR3nt: TGCAGCGTTGAAGATCTAGCTGGGACAGGGGGTTCGAATGAGCAGTTCTTC
v_gene: TRBV29-1
abundance: NA
d_gene: TRBD1
j_gene: TRBJ2-1

CDR3aa: CASSSQAGVGNEQYF
CDR3nt: TGTGCCAGCAGCTCGCAAGCGGGAGTGGGGAACGAGCAGTACTTC
v_gene: TRBV7-2
abundance: NA
d_gene: TRBD2
j_gene: TRBJ2-7

CDR3aa: CASSPLDGNTEAVF
CDR3nt: TGTGCCAGCAGCCCGCTCGACGGGAACACTGAAGCTGTCTTT
v_gene: TRBV7-9
abundance: few
d_gene: NA
j_gene: TRBJ1-1

CDR3aa: CASSHELAGGPEQYF
CDR3nt: TGCGCCAGCAGCCATGAACTAGCGGGAGGACCCGAGCAGTACTTC
v_gene: TRBV4-1
abundance: few
d_gene: TRBD2
j_gene: TRBJ2-7

CDR3aa: CSVETQDYEQYF
CDR3nt: TGCAGCGTTGAAACTCAAGACTACGAGCAGTACTTC
v_gene: TRBV29-1
abundance: NA
d_gene: NA
j_gene: TRBJ2-7

CDR3aa: CASSPVQGYEQYF
CDR3nt: TGTGCCAGCAGTCCTGTACAGGGATACGAGCAGTACTTC
v_gene: TRBV6-1
abundance: NA
d_gene: NA
j_gene: TRBJ2-7

CDR3aa: CAINGPGNSNTEAFF
CDR3nt: TGTGCCATCAACGGACCCGGGAACTCGAACACTGAAGCTTTCTTT
v_gene: TRBV10-3
abundance: few
d_gene: NA
j_gene: TRBJ1-1

CDR3aa: CSVKTGVTEAFF
CDR3nt: TGCAGCGTTAAAACAGGGGTCACTGAAGCTTTCTTT
v_gene: TRBV29-1
abundance: NA
d_gene: TRBD1
j_gene: TRBJ1-1

CDR3aa: CASSQDGTSMGTQYF
CDR3nt: TGTGCCAGCAGCCAAGACGGGACTTCTATGGGTACGCAGTATTTT
v_gene: TRBV4-2
abundance: few
d_gene: NA
j_gene: TRBJ2-3

CDR3aa: CSVDEPSGANVLTF
CDR3nt: TGCAGCGTTGATGAACCTTCTGGGGCCAACGTCCTGACTTTC
v_gene: TRBV29-1
abundance: NA
d_gene: NA
j_gene: TRBJ2-6

CDR3aa: CASSFLSTDTQYF
CDR3nt: TGTGCCAGCAGTTTTTTGAGCACAGATACGCAGTATTTT
v_gene: TRBV27
abundance: many
d_gene: NA
j_gene: TRBJ2-3

CDR3aa: CASSHGRETQYF
CDR3nt: TGCGCCAGCAGCCACGGGAGGGAGACCCAGTACTTC
v_gene: TRBV4-1
abundance: NA
d_gene: TRBD2
j_gene: TRBJ2-5

CDR3aa: CSVMTSGTYEQYF
CDR3nt: TGCAGTGTGATGACTAGCGGTACCTACGAGCAGTACTTC
v_gene: TRBV20-1
abundance: NA
d_gene: TRBD2
j_gene: TRBJ2-7

CDR3aa: CASSQGRGTQYF
CDR3nt: TGCGCCAGCAGCCAAGGCCGGGGTACGCAGTATTTT
v_gene: TRBV4-3
abundance: NA
d_gene: NA
j_gene: TRBJ2-3

CDR3aa: CSVDSGQGNTGELFF
CDR3nt: TGCAGCGTTGATTCAGGACAGGGGAACACCGGGGAGCTGTTTTTT
v_gene: TRBV29-1
abundance: few
d_gene: TRBD1
j_gene: TRBJ2-2

CDR3aa: CASSQGVAENNEQFF
CDR3nt: TGCGCCAGCAGCCAAGGGGTCGCGGAGAACAATGAGCAGTTCTTC
v_gene: TRBV4-3
abundance: NA
d_gene: NA
j_gene: TRBJ2-1

CDR3aa: CASSLAGGTSADTQYF
CDR3nt: TGCGCCAGCAGCTTGGCCGGTGGGACTTCCGCAGATACGCAGTATTTT
v_gene: TRBV5-1
abundance: few
d_gene: NA
j_gene: TRBJ2-3

CDR3aa: CAISMGGNGYTF
CDR3nt: TGTGCCATCAGTATGGGGGGGAATGGCTACACCTTC
v_gene: TRBV10-3
abundance: NA
d_gene: NA
j_gene: TRBJ1-2

CDR3aa: CASSTSGTNEQFF
CDR3nt: TGTGCCAGCAGTACTAGCGGGACAAATGAGCAGTTCTTC
v_gene: TRBV27
abundance: few
d_gene: TRBD2
j_gene: TRBJ2-1

CDR3aa: CASSWLAGGNNSPLHF
CDR3nt: TGTGCCAGCAGTTGGTTAGCAGGGGGTAACAATTCACCCCTCCACTTT
v_gene: TRBV28
abundance: few
d_gene: TRBD1
j_gene: TRBJ1-6

CDR3aa: CASSSNSAYEQYF
CDR3nt: TGTGCCAGCAGTTCAAATTCGGCCTACGAGCAGTACTTC
v_gene: TRBV27
abundance: few
d_gene: NA
j_gene: TRBJ2-7

CDR3aa: CSVELGPEQFF
CDR3nt: TGCAGCGTTGAATTGGGCCCTGAGCAGTTCTTC
v_gene: TRBV29-1
abundance: NA
d_gene: NA
j_gene: TRBJ2-1

CDR3aa: CASSFGHPRSYNEQFF
CDR3nt: TGTGCCAGCAGCTTCGGACACCCGAGATCCTACAATGAGCAGTTCTTC
v_gene: TRBV5-6
abundance: NA
d_gene: NA
j_gene: TRBJ2-1